The TCR beta chain described here comes from a study of blood T cell repertoires in COVID-19. Seattle patients were enrolled while actively infected and followed longitudinally. The protocol was immunoSEQ multiplex PCR, while the TCRdb copy is restricted to in-frame clones and leaves out a portion. The data contain 150,000 to 200,000 clones, approximately 82% of them seen just once; the ten biggest clones take up approximately 6.8%. The CDR3 extends over 14 amino acids. Trimming cost V 5 bases and J 2 bases; bases outside gene matches: 6. Looked up from germline, CDR1 is GTSNPN and CDR2 is SVGIG (reference sequence).

This clonotype was obtained from a woman aged 40 to 49 with COVID-19, enrolled during active disease. The specimen sequenced was peripheral blood. The chain is built from TRBV30 and TRBJ1-1; 9 bases agree with TRBD1. Here the CDR3 reads CAWSGDRVNTEAFF. CDR3 coding DNA: TGTGCCTGGTCGGGGGACAGGGTAAACACTGAAGCTTTCTTT.